This T cell receptor beta chain comes out of a study of blood T cell repertoires in COVID-19. The overall study: PBMCs, B-cell-depleted T cells, or T cells provided the cDNA or gDNA that made up the material.

In the authors' workflow: Estimated nucleated cell counts came from reference gene primer amplification. Assay: immunoSEQ multiplex PCR; the TCRdb copy retains only in-frame clones and omits some. That table furnishes V, J and clone size, whereas the DNA furnished D and trimming. In the table there are around 260,000 clones, 70% to 90% of which are singletons. The germline V gene has CDR1 SGDLS and CDR2 YYNGEE. The CDR3 sequence is 17 residues long. V shed 0 bases, J shed 0 bases, and the junction held 4 bases outside the gene matches. The chain couples TRBV9 to TRBJ2-2; 8 bases line up with TRBD1. Sequencing used peripheral blood. The receptor's source is a human donor with COVID-19, enrolled during active disease. The donor label of this sample is uncertain. The CDR3 here is CASSVGSQGANTGELFF. The CDR3 DNA sequence: TGTGCCAGCAGCGTAGGGTCACAGGGGGCGAACACCGGGGAGCTGTTTTTT.